Listed here are 24 T cell receptor beta chains from one sample, sequenced in a study of T cell repertoires in cytomegalovirus infection. TCRdb re-derived calls from the reads in MiXCR, one entry per CDR3 protein. The sample shows roughly 920,000 distinct CDR3 sequences, roughly 31% of them seen only once. No antigen has been assigned to these receptors. The material was cultured CD8+ T cells from PBMCs, obtained from culture after CMV antigen stimulation. Receptors originate from a human donor in good health (CMV status not recorded). Some clones in this sample may be carry-over from other donors' samples.

Many counts were recorded for this clonotype. The chain combines TRBV7-2 with TRBJ2-1, with 8 bases aligning to TRBD1. This CDR3 has 17 amino acids. Per germline, CDR1 SGHTA and CDR2 FQGNSA. V was pared by 5 bases and J by 1 base, with 10 bases of the junction left unmatched. The CDR3 DNA reads as TGTGCCAGCAGCAAGGACAGGGCGCGAAGGTCCTACAATGAGCAGTTCTTC. Protein sequence: CASSKDRARRSYNEQFF.

This clonotype has more than one count but fewer than ten. The chain carries TRBV9 and TRBJ2-7; perhaps TRBD2 as D (6 bases). Germline loops: CDR1 SGDLS, CDR2 YYNGEE. The V end lost 4 bases, the J end lost 2 bases, and 16 bases lay between the germline ends. The CDR3 sequence is 15 residues long. In DNA form, the CDR3 reads TGTGCCAGCAGCCACAGTGGGGGGACCACCTACGAGCAGTACTTC. It is translated as CASSHSGGTTYEQYF.

This sequence joins TRBV7-9 and TRBJ2-2; D is possibly TRBD2 (6 bases). CDR3 length equals 14 residues. Germline CDR1 SEHNR, CDR2 FQNEAQ (reference sequence). With 7 bases removed from V and 4 bases from J, the gap between germline ends came to 13 bases. CDR3 region: CASIKRAGTGELFF. CDR3 DNA sequence: TGTGCCAGCATCAAGCGGGCTGGCACCGGGGAGCTGTTTTTT.

This chain joins TRBV6-2 or TRBV6-3 and TRBJ2-7; 7 positions agree with TRBD1. The CDR3 runs to 16 residues. The trim removed 1 base at V and 2 bases at J, leaving 8 bases unmatched. Germline loops: CDR1 MNHEY, CDR2 SVGEGT. The CDR3 DNA sequence: TGTGCCAGCAGTTACTTCGGGACAGAAAAGACCTACGAGCAGTACTTC. It encodes CASSYFGTEKTYEQYF.

The rearrangement joins TRBV3-1 to TRBJ2-1; TRBD2 matches at 9 bases. CDR1 and CDR2 from the germline V gene are LGHDT and YNNKEL (reference sequence). The CDR3 has 17 amino acids. Trimming cost V 1 base and J 3 bases; bases outside gene matches: 7. CDR3 nucleotides: TGTGCCAGCAGCCAAGCCAGGCTAGCGGGGTACTACAATGAGCAGTTCTTC. This gives the protein CASSQARLAGYYNEQFF.

The chain uses TRBV7-8 and TRBJ2-7; 8 nucleotides align to TRBD2. The V gene's germline CDR1 is SGHVS and CDR2 FQNEAQ. The V gene end was trimmed by 6 bases and the J gene end by 7 bases; junction bases not matched to a gene: 8. This CDR3 is 13 amino acids long. This CDR3 reads CASSPRGLAEQYV. The CDR3 region has the DNA TGTGCCAGCAGTCCCCGTGGACTAGCTGAGCAGTACGTC.

This clonotype was seen only a few times. V gene TRBV7-6 combines with J gene TRBJ1-2; TRBD1 might be the D (6 bases). There are 15 residues in the CDR3. Between the trimmed V and J ends, which lost 7 bases and 2 bases, there was a span of 17 bases. Germline values: CDR1 SGHVS, CDR2 FNYEAQ. CDR3 protein: CASTGDGQHNYGYTF. CDR3 bases: TGTGCCAGCACTGGGGACGGACAGCACAACTATGGCTACACCTTC.

This clonotype was seen a handful of times. The chain joins TRBV20-1 to TRBJ2-5; 13 nucleotides align to TRBD2. This CDR3 comprises 15 residues. Germline lookup yields CDR1 DFQATT and CDR2 SNEGSKA (reference sequence). Trimming at V came to 1 base and at J to 1 base, leaving 0 bases not matched to a gene. CDR3 bases: TGCAGTGCTAGAGGGACTAGCGGGAGCCAAGAGACCCAGTACTTC. This encodes CSARGTSGSQETQYF.

This chain links TRBV7-2 with TRBJ1-5; D not resolved. V was trimmed by 1 base and J by 1 base, leaving 11 bases between them. The V gene's germline CDR1 is SGHTA and CDR2 FQGNSA. The CDR3 loop spans 16 amino acids. The CDR3 nucleotides are TGTGCCAGCAGCTTAGACCCCCAGACAAGCAATCAGCCCCAGCATTTT. The encoded protein is CASSLDPQTSNQPQHF.

The genes are TRBV27 and TRBJ1-2; D perhaps matches TRBD1 (5 bases). The V end lost 8 bases, the J end lost 0 bases, and 13 bases lay between the germline ends. CDR3 length: 14 residues. In germline, CDR1 is MNHEY, CDR2 SMNVEV (reference sequence). The CDR3 DNA is TGTGCCAGCGGATCGGGGCCGACTAACTATGGCTACACCTTC. Its protein product is CASGSGPTNYGYTF.

This clonotype has just a few counts. The chain uses TRBV6-1 and TRBJ2-3; perhaps TRBD2 as D (5 bases). The germline V gene has CDR1 MNHNS and CDR2 SASEGT. The CDR3 is 12 residues long. The DNA of the CDR3 is TGTACAACCGGGGTACTCACAGATACGCAGTATTTT. Amino acid sequence: CTTGVLTDTQYF.

The J gene is TRBJ2-4, the V gene TRBV3-1; D tentatively reads TRBD1 or TRBD2 (6 bases each). The germline V gene has CDR1 LGHDT and CDR2 YNNKEL (reference sequence). The CDR3 contains 14 residues. Trimming removed 0 bases from V and 9 bases from J, with 12 bases in between. The CDR3 here is CASSQDLGGFIQYF. The CDR3 DNA reads as TGTGCCAGCAGCCAAGATTTGGGGGGCTTCATTCAGTACTTC.

CDR3 sequence: CSARDRRNTEAFF. CDR3 coding DNA: TGCAGTGCTAGAGATCGCAGAAACACTGAAGCTTTCTTT. The rearrangement joins TRBV20-1 to TRBJ1-1; D is undetermined. The CDR3 consists of 13 residues. The V gene lost 0 bases and the J gene lost 2 bases, with 7 bases spanning the gap. The germline gives CDR1 DFQATT, CDR2 SNEGSKA (reference sequence).

This rearrangement joins TRBV6-1 to TRBJ1-1; a weak D match, TRBD1 (6 bases). CDR1 MNHNS and CDR2 SASEGT come from the germline V gene. The CDR3 is 15 amino acids. Trimming removed 6 bases at V and 2 bases at J, with 16 bases between. The CDR3 DNA follows: TGTGCCAGCAGCCCTAGCAGGGGACTCAACACTGAAGCTTTCTTT. It translates to CASSPSRGLNTEAFF.

The rearrangement joins TRBV27 to TRBJ2-1; D possibly corresponds to TRBD1 (6 bases). Germline V CDR1 and CDR2: MNHEY, SMNVEV (reference sequence). With 4 bases removed from V and 3 bases from J, the gap between germline ends came to 10 bases. The CDR3 extends over 14 amino acids. The CDR3 here is CASSWQGRYNEQFF. In DNA, the CDR3 is TGTGCCAGCAGTTGGCAGGGGCGCTACAATGAGCAGTTCTTC.

The chain joins TRBV12-3 or TRBV12-4 to TRBJ2-1; a possible D gene is TRBD2 (7 bases). This CDR3 comprises 13 residues. The V end was cut by 10 bases, the J end by 4 bases, with 14 bases between. The CDR3 here is CATLGGVYNEQFF. CDR3 bases: TGTGCCACCCTAGGGGGGGTTTACAATGAGCAGTTCTTC.

There are a few counts of this clonotype. The genes are TRBV6-1 and TRBJ1-1; 7 bases are shared with TRBD1. The V and J ends lost 1 base and 3 bases, in that order; junction bases with no gene match: 2. Germline loops: CDR1 MNHNS, CDR2 SASEGT. The CDR3 runs to 14 residues. In DNA form, the CDR3 reads TGTGCCAGCAGTGAAGGGGACAGAGACACTGAAGCTTTCTTT. This sequence encodes CASSEGDRDTEAFF.

Worth noting for this clonotype: With a much larger clone just one base away, this may be a read error. This chain joins TRBV7-2 and TRBJ2-3; maybe TRBD2 (7 bases). Germline CDR1 SGHTA, CDR2 FQGNSA. CDR3 length: 15 amino acids. The CDR3 nucleotides are TGTGCCAGCAGCTGGGAGGGGGAAATCACAGTTACGCAGTATTTT. This gives the protein CASSWEGEITVTQYF.

This clonotype came up a few times. The chain carries TRBV4-1 and TRBJ1-6; D is uncertain. This CDR3 is built from 15 residues. The V gene lost 0 bases and the J gene lost 9 bases, with 12 bases spanning the gap. From germline, CDR1 is MGHRA and CDR2 YSYEKL. The CDR3 DNA reads as TGCGCCAGCAGCCAAGATGTGGTTTTCGGTTCACCCCTCCACTTT. This gives the protein CASSQDVVFGSPLHF.

This clonotype came up a few times. The chain links TRBV11-1 to TRBJ1-1; D perhaps matches TRBD1 (5 bases). Trimming took off 3 bases at V and 0 bases at J, with 11 bases between the two ends. The CDR3 is 15 residues long. CDR1 is SGHAT, CDR2 FQDESV, per germline (reference sequence). The CDR3 sequence is CASSFPRGMNTEAFF. The CDR3 region has the DNA TGTGCCAGCAGCTTCCCGCGGGGGATGAACACTGAAGCTTTCTTT.

This clonotype was detected many times. The junction departs from the called germline gene at one end, perhaps through a read error. V is TRBV12-3 or TRBV12-4 and J is TRBJ1-5; a weak D match, TRBD1 (5 bases). The CDR3 extends over 14 amino acids. The CDR3 here is CASRLGDSNQPQHF. DNA for the CDR3: TGTGCCAGCAGGTTAGGGGACAGCAATCAGCCCCAGCATTTT.

CDR3 coding DNA: TGTGCCAGCAGTTCTTTGGGGGAAAAAAACAATGAGCAGTTCTTC. It encodes CASSSLGEKNNEQFF. The chain links TRBV7-8 to TRBJ2-1; D might be TRBD1 or TRBD2, each matching 5 bases. This CDR3 has 15 amino acids. Germline values: CDR1 SGHVS, CDR2 FQNEAQ. V was clipped by 6 bases and J by 5 bases, with 17 bases between them. Based on the CDR3 plus reference TRBV7-8 and TRBJ2-1, the full variable domain is GAGVSQSPRYKVAKRGQDVALRCDPISGHVSLFWYQQALGQGPEFLTYFQNEAQLDKSGLPSDRFFAERPEGSVSTLKIQRTQQEDSAVYLCASSSLGEKNNEQFFGPGTRLTVL.

The CDR3 loop is CASSYPDSNPYEQYF. In DNA, the CDR3 is TGTGCCAGCAGTTACCCGGACAGCAACCCCTACGAGCAGTACTTC. The chain couples TRBV6-6 to TRBJ2-7; possible D gene TRBD1, 6 bases. Germline V gene sequence: CDR1 MNHNY, CDR2 SVGAGI (reference sequence). V was clipped by 2 bases and J by 2 bases, with 13 bases between them. There are 15 residues in the CDR3.

The table lists this clonotype with many counts. This chain uses TRBV7-9 with TRBJ2-1, with TRBD2 identical over 9 bases. This CDR3 region has 15 residues. Germline V CDR1 and CDR2: SEHNR, FQNEAQ (reference sequence). V lost 5 bases to trimming and J lost 7 bases; unmatched junction nucleotides: 9. Here the CDR3 DNA reads TGTGCCAGCAGCCCACGGCGGGGGGGCCTGAATGAGCAGTTCTTC. It encodes CASSPRRGGLNEQFF.